This TCR beta chain was found in a study of blood T cell repertoires in COVID-19. Across the whole study: PBMCs, B-cell-depleted T cells, or T cells provided the cDNA or gDNA that made up the material.

The CDR3 length is 15 residues. The trim removed 5 bases at V and 3 bases at J, leaving 6 bases unmatched. CDR1 is KGHSH, CDR2 LQKENI, per germline. The protocol was immunoSEQ multiplex PCR, while the TCRdb copy is restricted to in-frame clones and leaves out a portion. The data hold tens of thousands of clones, with roughly 84% observed a single time. The material sequenced was peripheral blood. This clonotype originated in a human donor in a cohort sampled during active COVID-19. The donor label of this sample is uncertain. The chain has TRBV18 and TRBJ2-1; 8 nucleotides match TRBD1. The CDR3 protein is CASSKPGGDYNEQFF. The DNA of the CDR3 is TGTGCCAGCTCAAAACCAGGGGGCGACTACAATGAGCAGTTCTTC.